This TCR beta chain was identified during a study of blood T cells in healthy people across ages. Across the whole study: With template switching, about one barcoded beta molecule was captured per two T cells. The study's findings and limits: A greater number of naive CD4+ cells and higher diversity distinguished long-lived donors from aged donors.

The germline CDR1 and CDR2 sequences are SGHTA and FQGNSA. CDR3 length: 15 residues. Trimming shortened V by 5 bases and J by 5 bases, and 18 bases separated the two germline ends. Next came a second PCR, run for about 7 to 12 cycles, which used a sample-barcoded 5' primer along with a J-beta primer mix. Each cDNA molecule was tagged by a template-switch adaptor with 12 random nucleotides. TCRdb re-analysed the 5' RACE reads in MiXCR, keeping a single row per CDR3 protein. The sample lists hundreds of thousands of distinct CDR3 sequences; about 30% were seen once. In regard to this clonotype: What it binds is unknown.

The sequencing sample was made of blood. The chain joins TRBV7-2 to TRBJ2-5; D is possibly TRBD1 (5 bases). The origin of this receptor is a woman of 80 years or more in good health. CDR3 sequence reads: CASSGFGQDRETQYF. Written as DNA, the CDR3 is TGTGCCAGCAGCGGGTTTGGACAAGATAGGGAGACCCAGTACTTC.